The clone carrying this TCR beta chain was recorded a few times. The antigen remains unidentified. This sample is part of a study of OX40 agonist ivuxolimab in advanced cancers. Findings and limits, study-wide: Normalized T-cell clonal expansion was also low in some nonresponders. Clonal expansion was seen in CD4+ and CD8+ blood T cells by week 6 at 0.1 to 3.0 mg/kg. Some of the lowest clonal expansion was seen in partial responders at 0.1-3.0 mg/kg.

There are 13 residues in the CDR3. V was clipped by 3 bases and J by 8 bases, with 13 bases between them. CDR1 and CDR2 from the germline V gene are SNHLY and FYNNEI. Using immunoSEQ multiplex PCR, the repertoire was profiled, and TCRdb retains in-frame clones only, with some absent. Among roughly 82,000 clones listed, 89% were seen once. Material: CD4+ or CD8+ T cells sorted from blood, obtained in a trial of the OX40 agonist ivuxolimab. V usage is TRBV2 and J usage is TRBJ1-2; D ambiguous. This receptor was taken from an adult with an advanced solid tumor such as melanoma, head and neck, liver or kidney cancer. In DNA form, the CDR3 reads TGTGCCAGCAGTGAGAGGATGGAGAGGGGCTACACCTTC. Residues: CASSERMERGYTF.